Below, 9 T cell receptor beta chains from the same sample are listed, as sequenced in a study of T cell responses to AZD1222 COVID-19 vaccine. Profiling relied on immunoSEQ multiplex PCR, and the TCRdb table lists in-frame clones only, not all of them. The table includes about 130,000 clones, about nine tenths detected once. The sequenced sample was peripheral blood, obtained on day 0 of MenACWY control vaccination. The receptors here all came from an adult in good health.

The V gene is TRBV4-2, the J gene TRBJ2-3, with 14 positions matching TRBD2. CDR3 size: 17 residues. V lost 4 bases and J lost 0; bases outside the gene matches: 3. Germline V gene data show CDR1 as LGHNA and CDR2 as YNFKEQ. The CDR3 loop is CASSLRLAGGSTDTQYF. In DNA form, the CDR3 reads TGTGCCAGCAGCCTACGACTAGCGGGGGGGAGCACAGATACGCAGTATTTT.

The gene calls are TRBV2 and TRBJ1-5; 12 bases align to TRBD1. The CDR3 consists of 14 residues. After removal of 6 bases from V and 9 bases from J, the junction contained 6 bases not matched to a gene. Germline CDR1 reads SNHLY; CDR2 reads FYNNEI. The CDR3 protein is CASRRGQGATPQHF. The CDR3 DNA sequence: TGTGCCAGCAGGAGGGGACAGGGGGCGACGCCCCAGCATTTT.

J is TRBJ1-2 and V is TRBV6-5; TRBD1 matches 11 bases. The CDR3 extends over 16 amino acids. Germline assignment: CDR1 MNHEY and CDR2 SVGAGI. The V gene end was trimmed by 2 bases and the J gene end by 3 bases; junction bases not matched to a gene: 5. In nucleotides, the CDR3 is TGTGCCAGCAGTTACGGGACAGGGGGAGATTACTATGGCTACACCTTC. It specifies CASSYGTGGDYYGYTF.

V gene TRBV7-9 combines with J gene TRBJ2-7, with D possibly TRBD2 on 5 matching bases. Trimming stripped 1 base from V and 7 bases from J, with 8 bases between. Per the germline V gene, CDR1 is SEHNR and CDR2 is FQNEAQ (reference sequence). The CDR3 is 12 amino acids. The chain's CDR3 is CASSLGIAEQYF. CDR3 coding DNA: TGTGCCAGCAGCTTAGGAATAGCGGAGCAGTACTTC.

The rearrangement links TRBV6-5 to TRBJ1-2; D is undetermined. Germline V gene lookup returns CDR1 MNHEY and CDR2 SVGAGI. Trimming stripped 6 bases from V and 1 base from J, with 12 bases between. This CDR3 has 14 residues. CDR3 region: CASRDPFYNYGYTF. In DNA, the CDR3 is TGTGCCAGCAGAGACCCTTTTTATAACTATGGCTACACCTTC.

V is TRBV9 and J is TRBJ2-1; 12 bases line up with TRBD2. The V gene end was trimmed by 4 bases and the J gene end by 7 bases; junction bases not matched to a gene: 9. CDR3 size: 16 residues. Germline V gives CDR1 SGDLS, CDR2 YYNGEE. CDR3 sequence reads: CASSTQGTSGFNEQFF. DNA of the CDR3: TGTGCCAGCAGCACTCAAGGGACTAGCGGGTTTAATGAGCAGTTCTTC.

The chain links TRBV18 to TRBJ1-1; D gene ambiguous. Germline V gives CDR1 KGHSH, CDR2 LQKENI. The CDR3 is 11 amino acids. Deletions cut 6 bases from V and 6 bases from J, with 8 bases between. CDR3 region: CASSQAAEAFF. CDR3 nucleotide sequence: TGTGCCAGCTCCCAGGCAGCTGAAGCTTTCTTT.

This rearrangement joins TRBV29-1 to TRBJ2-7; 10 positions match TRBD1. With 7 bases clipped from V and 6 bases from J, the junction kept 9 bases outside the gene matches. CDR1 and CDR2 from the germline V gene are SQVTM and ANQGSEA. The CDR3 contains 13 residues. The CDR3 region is CSAGTGDFGEQYF. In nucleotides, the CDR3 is TGCAGCGCCGGGACAGGGGACTTTGGCGAGCAGTACTTC.

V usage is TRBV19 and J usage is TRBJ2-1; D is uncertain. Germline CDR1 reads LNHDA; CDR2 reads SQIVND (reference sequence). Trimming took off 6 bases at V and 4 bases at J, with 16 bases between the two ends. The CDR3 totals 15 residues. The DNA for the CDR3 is TGTGCCAGTAGCAGGCTCCTAGACGCGTACAATGAGCAGTTCTTC. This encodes CASSRLLDAYNEQFF.